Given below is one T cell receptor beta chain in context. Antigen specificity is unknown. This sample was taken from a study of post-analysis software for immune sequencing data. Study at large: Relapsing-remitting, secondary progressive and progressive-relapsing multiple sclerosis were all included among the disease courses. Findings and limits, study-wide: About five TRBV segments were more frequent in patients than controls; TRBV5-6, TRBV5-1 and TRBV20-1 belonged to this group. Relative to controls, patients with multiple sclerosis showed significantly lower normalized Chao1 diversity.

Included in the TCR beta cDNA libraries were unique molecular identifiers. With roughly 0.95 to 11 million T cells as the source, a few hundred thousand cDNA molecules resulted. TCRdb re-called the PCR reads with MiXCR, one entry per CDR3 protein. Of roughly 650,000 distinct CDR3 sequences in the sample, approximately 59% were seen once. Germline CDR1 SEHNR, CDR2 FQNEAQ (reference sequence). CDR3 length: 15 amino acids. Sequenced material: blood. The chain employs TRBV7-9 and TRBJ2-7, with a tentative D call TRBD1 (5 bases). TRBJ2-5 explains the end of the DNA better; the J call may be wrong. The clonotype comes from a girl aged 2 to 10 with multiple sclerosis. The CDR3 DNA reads TGTGCCAGCAGCTTAGGATTCCAGGGTACAGAGACCCAGTACTTC. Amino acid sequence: CASSLGFQGTETQYF.